A single sample gave rise to the 25 T cell receptor beta chains below, sequenced in a study of cytotoxic CD8 clonotypes in ibrutinib-treated CLL. Assay: immunoSEQ multiplex PCR; the TCRdb copy retains only in-frame clones and omits some. Among over 200,000 clones, more than 70% were seen once, and the ten largest hold about an eighth. The material was PBMCs, obtained after 12 months of ibrutinib treatment. The receptors were sampled from a human donor with chronic lymphocytic leukemia.

This chain links TRBV7-2 with TRBJ2-1; D gene unclear. The CDR3 covers 13 residues. Germline V gives CDR1 SGHTA, CDR2 FQGNSA. Trimming took off 6 bases at V and 0 bases at J, with 6 bases between the two ends. The CDR3 coding sequence is TGTGCCAGCAGACTGGGCTCCTACAATGAGCAGTTCTTC. It is translated as CASRLGSYNEQFF.

V is TRBV19 and J is TRBJ1-1; unclear D gene. The CDR3 runs 14 residues. The germline V gene has CDR1 LNHDA and CDR2 SQIVND (reference sequence). Trimming took off 6 bases at V and 0 bases at J, with 11 bases between the two ends. In DNA, the CDR3 is TGTGCCAGTAGCCAGAGGTTCATGAACACTGAAGCTTTCTTT. Encoded protein: CASSQRFMNTEAFF.

This chain connects TRBV10-3 to TRBJ2-7; 9 nucleotides match TRBD2. After removal of 6 bases from V and 7 bases from J, the junction contained 7 bases not matched to a gene. CDR1 ENHRY and CDR2 SYGVKD come from the germline V gene. There are 13 residues in the CDR3. The CDR3 coding sequence is TGTGCCATCAGGGGGCTAGCGGGGTTGGAGCAGTACTTC. Its translation: CAIRGLAGLEQYF.

The V gene is TRBV5-1, the J gene TRBJ2-5, with D possibly being TRBD1 (6 bases). The CDR3 runs 17 residues. V shed 0 bases and J shed 5 bases, with 20 bases lying between them. Germline V CDR1 and CDR2: SGHRS, YFSETQ. In nucleotides, the CDR3 is TGCGCCAGCAGCTTGGGTGTAGGGGGATTGAGTTCGGAGACCCAGTACTTC. This translates into CASSLGVGGLSSETQYF.

The chain is built from TRBV2 and TRBJ2-7; D remains unclear. The CDR3 spans 13 residues. Per the germline V gene, CDR1 is SNHLY and CDR2 is FYNNEI. Trimming shortened V by 1 base and J by 4 bases, and 8 bases separated the two germline ends. The CDR3 loop reads CASSEGGWYEQYF. CDR3 DNA: TGTGCCAGCAGTGAAGGAGGATGGTACGAGCAGTACTTC.

The sample holds a few counts of this clone. The DNA of the CDR3 is TGTGCCAGCAGGTTACAGGGGTACTCCTACAATGAGCAGTTCTTC. Amino acids: CASRLQGYSYNEQFF. This chain connects TRBV6-1 to TRBJ2-1; 7 bases align to TRBD1. The germline V gene has CDR1 MNHNS and CDR2 SASEGT. The CDR3 spans 15 residues. V lost 6 bases and J lost 0; bases outside the gene matches: 5.

This clone was recorded once. The V gene is TRBV7-8, the J gene TRBJ2-7; D not resolved. CDR3 length equals 14 residues. Per germline, CDR1 SGHVS and CDR2 FQNEAQ. Trimming removed 5 bases at V and 1 base at J, with 12 bases between. The CDR3 sequence: CASSQPSFSYEQYF. Here the CDR3 DNA reads TGTGCCAGCAGCCAGCCTAGTTTTTCCTACGAGCAGTACTTC. Based on the CDR3 plus reference TRBV7-8 and TRBJ2-7, the full variable domain is GAGVSQSPRYKVAKRGQDVALRCDPISGHVSLFWYQQALGQGPEFLTYFQNEAQLDKSGLPSDRFFAERPEGSVSTLKIQRTQQEDSAVYLCASSQPSFSYEQYFGPGTRLTVT.

This clone was detected only a few times. The gene calls are TRBV7-6 and TRBJ2-7; 13 bases are a match to TRBD2. After removal of 5 bases from V and 0 bases from J, the junction contained 1 base not matched to a gene. Germline assignment: CDR1 SGHVS and CDR2 FNYEAQ. The CDR3 covers 15 residues. The CDR3 DNA reads as TGTGCCAGCAGCAGGACTAGCGGGAGCTCCTACGAGCAGTACTTC. Protein product: CASSRTSGSSYEQYF.

This sequence joins TRBV6-1 and TRBJ2-7; no firm D call. CDR1 is MNHNS, CDR2 SASEGT, per germline. CDR3 length: 12 amino acids. V was trimmed by 6 bases and J by 3 bases, leaving 9 bases between them. CDR3 in DNA: TGTGCCAGCAGCAAACAGCTCTACGAGCAGTACTTC. Amino acid sequence: CASSKQLYEQYF.

The V gene is TRBV6-5, the J gene TRBJ2-2; TRBD1 aligns across 9 bases. Germline loops: CDR1 MNHEY, CDR2 SVGAGI. This CDR3 is built from 15 residues. J was trimmed by 5 bases and V by 1 base; bases with no gene match: 2. The CDR3 DNA follows: TGTGCCAGCAGTTACTTCGGACAGGGGACCGGGGAGCTGTTTTTT. Amino acids: CASSYFGQGTGELFF.

This clone has just one count. The CDR3 sequence is CACPGTGYEKLFF. The CDR3 nucleotides read TGTGCCTGCCCCGGGACAGGGTATGAAAAACTGTTTTTT. The chain uses TRBV30 and TRBJ1-4, with 9 bases fitting TRBD1. CDR1 GTSNPN and CDR2 SVGIG come from the germline V gene (reference sequence). V lost 6 bases, J lost 6 bases, and 5 bases stayed unmatched. The CDR3 is 13 residues long.

This clone is a singleton in its sample. The rearrangement uses TRBV5-6 and TRBJ1-4; 11 bases map to TRBD1. CDR1 and CDR2 (germline): SGHDT, YYEEEE. V shed 4 bases, J shed 3 bases, and the junction held 5 bases outside the gene matches. This CDR3 comprises 16 residues. DNA of the CDR3: TGTGCCAGCAGCATAGGACAGGGGGCTGCTAATGAAAAACTGTTTTTT. Residues: CASSIGQGAANEKLFF.

The CDR3 bases are TGTGCCACCCAGAGTCCGGGGAGTTACGAGCAGTACTTC. Encoded protein: CATQSPGSYEQYF. This sequence joins TRBV27 and TRBJ2-7, with D possibly TRBD2 on 5 matching bases. Trimming removed 10 bases at V and 4 bases at J, with 17 bases between. The germline CDR1 and CDR2 sequences are MNHEY and SMNVEV (reference sequence). The CDR3 runs 13 residues.

This clone was seen more than once but under ten times. The chain links TRBV11-2 to TRBJ1-1; 7 bases fit TRBD1. Losses at the gene ends were 5 bases for V and 3 bases for J; bases not matched to a gene: 12. There are 16 residues in the CDR3. From germline, CDR1 is SGHAT and CDR2 FQNNGV. The CDR3 DNA follows: TGTGCCAGCAGCCCTAGCTCCGGGACAGTGCACACTGAAGCTTTCTTT. It is translated as CASSPSSGTVHTEAFF.

The chain has TRBV5-5 and TRBJ1-5; D might be TRBD1 (5 bases). Germline V gene data show CDR1 as SGHKS and CDR2 as YYEKEE (reference sequence). The CDR3 length is 15 residues. Trimming removed 3 bases at V and 6 bases at J, with 16 bases between. As DNA, the CDR3 is TGTGCCAGCAGCTCAACCGGCGGGGCAGGTCAGCCCCAGCATTTT. It translates to CASSSTGGAGQPQHF.

This clone was found once. The CDR3 here is CASKGGPGETQYF. The CDR3 bases are TGTGCTAGTAAGGGGGGCCCCGGGGAGACCCAGTACTTC. V and J are TRBV12-5 and TRBJ2-5; D possibly matches TRBD1 or TRBD2 (6 bases each). This CDR3 contains 13 residues. Germline V gene data show CDR1 as LGHNT and CDR2 as FRNRAP. V was trimmed by 8 bases and J by 5 bases, leaving 15 bases between them.

The table lists this clone with a few counts. The chain links TRBV14 to TRBJ1-3, with a tentative D call TRBD1 (5 bases). V shed 2 bases and J shed 0 bases, with 14 bases lying between them. There are 17 residues in the CDR3. The V gene's germline CDR1 is SGHDN and CDR2 FVKESK. CDR3 protein: CASSQLGGSRSGNTIYF. DNA for the CDR3: TGTGCCAGCAGCCAACTGGGGGGGTCTCGCTCTGGAAACACCATATATTTT.

The chain is built from TRBV5-1 and TRBJ1-1, with D uncertain. The germline V gene encodes CDR1 SGHRS and CDR2 YFSETQ. The CDR3 runs 13 residues. Trimming took off 0 bases at V and 4 bases at J, with 7 bases between the two ends. In DNA, the CDR3 is TGCGCCAGCAGCTTGGAAGGGTTCACTGAAGCTTTCTTT. This translates into CASSLEGFTEAFF.

The chain recombines TRBV5-4 with TRBJ2-3; D gene ambiguous. Germline lookup yields CDR1 SGHNT and CDR2 YYREEE (reference sequence). Trimming removed 2 bases from V and 4 bases from J, with 5 bases in between. The CDR3 loop spans 12 amino acids. The CDR3 loop is CASSFGADTQYF. CDR3 DNA sequence: TGTGCCAGCAGCTTTGGCGCAGATACGCAGTATTTT.

The chain is built from TRBV19 and TRBJ2-7, with D perhaps matching TRBD1 (6 bases). The CDR3 totals 15 residues. V was clipped by 4 bases and J by 6 bases, with 19 bases between them. The germline CDR1 and CDR2 sequences are LNHDA and SQIVND (reference sequence). Written as DNA, the CDR3 is TGTGCCAGTAGTAGCCCGGGCCAGGGGCGGTTCGAGCAGTACTTC. Protein: CASSSPGQGRFEQYF.

The chain employs TRBV25-1 and TRBJ2-7, with D uncertain. Germline V CDR1 and CDR2: MGHDK, SYGVNS. V was trimmed by 7 bases and J by 0 bases, leaving 13 bases between them. The CDR3 totals 14 residues. CDR3 loop: CASTSNSLSYEQYF. As DNA, the CDR3 is TGTGCCAGCACGTCCAACTCCCTCTCCTACGAGCAGTACTTC.

This chain's CDR3 is CASSITTGFQETQYF. The CDR3 bases are TGTGCCAGTAGTATTACGACAGGATTCCAAGAGACCCAGTACTTC. The V and J genes are TRBV19 and TRBJ2-5; TRBD1 might be the D (6 bases). The CDR3 consists of 15 residues. In germline, CDR1 is LNHDA, CDR2 SQIVND (reference sequence). The ends were cut back, 3 bases at V and 1 base at J, with 12 bases in the middle.

This clone is a singleton in its sample. The V gene is TRBV2, the J gene TRBJ2-2; TRBD2 matches 7 bases. Germline values: CDR1 SNHLY, CDR2 FYNNEI. V dropped 2 bases and J dropped 1; count of bases not matched to a gene: 1. The CDR3 sequence is 15 residues long. The CDR3, as DNA: TGTGCCAGCAGTGAACTAGCGGTGAACACCGGGGAGCTGTTTTTT. This encodes CASSELAVNTGELFF.

This rearrangement joins TRBV7-9 to TRBJ1-1, with 8 nucleotides matching TRBD1. The J segment lost 5 bases and the V segment lost 5 bases, leaving 13 bases of the junction unmatched. The CDR3 spans 16 residues. Per the germline V gene, CDR1 is SEHNR and CDR2 is FQNEAQ (reference sequence). The CDR3 DNA is TGTGCCAGCAGCCCGACCCCAGACAGGGGAGGAACTGAAGCTTTCTTT. It encodes CASSPTPDRGGTEAFF.

This clone was detected only a few times. This chain uses TRBV15 with TRBJ2-3; 13 bases line up with TRBD2. V shed 3 bases, J shed 0 bases, and the junction held 6 bases outside the gene matches. Germline lookup yields CDR1 LNHNV and CDR2 YYDKDF (reference sequence). There are 18 residues in the CDR3. The CDR3 loop reads CATSSQLAGGPSTDTQYF. The DNA for the CDR3 is TGTGCCACCAGCAGCCAACTAGCGGGGGGGCCTAGCACAGATACGCAGTATTTT.